Listed below are T cell receptor beta chains from one sample, sequenced in a study of blood T cell repertoires in COVID-19. Here immunoSEQ multiplex PCR was the method, and the copy in TCRdb shows in-frame clones only, minus some. This table has roughly 250,000 clones, over 75% appearing once. Input material: PBMCs or T cells enriched from blood (not recorded which). The receptors originated from a woman between 40 and 55 years old who had been exposed to COVID-19. CDR3s include the opening cysteine and the closing phenylalanine or tryptophan. A D gene is named only where the DNA matches it firmly. Some rows mark clone size as missing; the rest say once, few, many or name a class of expanded clone.

D	size	V	J	DNA	CDR3
.	few	TRBV18	TRBJ2-7	TGTGCCAGCTCACCAAAACAGCTGATAGACTACGAGCAGTACTTC	CASSPKQLIDYEQYF
TRBD1	.	TRBV6-5	TRBJ1-4	TGTGCCAGCAGTTACGGACAGGGTATGGAAAAACTGTTTTTT	CASSYGQGMEKLFF
.	.	TRBV19	TRBJ1-2	TGTGCCAGTAGACCAGAGGCCCGAGGTGGCTACACCTTC	CASRPEARGGYTF
.	.	TRBV20-1	TRBJ2-7	TGCAGTGCTAGTCAATACGCGGGGAACTCCTACGAGCAGTACTTC	CSASQYAGNSYEQYF
.	.	TRBV14	TRBJ1-2	TGTGCCAGCAGCCAACCGGCGTGGACAGATCCTGGCTACACCTTC	CASSQPAWTDPGYTF
TRBD2	few	TRBV5-6	TRBJ2-2	TGTGCCAGCAGCCGAGCGGGAGGTTACGGGGAGCTGTTTTTT	CASSRAGGYGELFF
TRBD1	.	TRBV19	TRBJ1-2	TGTGCCAGTAGTATAGAATTTGTTTACAGGGGGCCCGGCTACACCTTC	CASSIEFVYRGPGYTF
.	.	TRBV6-5	TRBJ1-2	TGTGCCAGCAGTAAGGGGTATGGCTACACCTTC	CASSKGYGYTF
.	.	TRBV9	TRBJ1-4	TGTGCCAGCAGCCTATCCGCGCAGGGTGAAAAACTGTTTTTT	CASSLSAQGEKLFF
TRBD1	.	TRBV7-9	TRBJ1-2	TGTGCCAGCAGCCTGCAGGGGGACGGCTACACCTTC	CASSLQGDGYTF
.	once	TRBV29-1	TRBJ1-2	TGCAGCGTTGACACTGCTAACTATGGCTACACCTTC	CSVDTANYGYTF
TRBD1	.	TRBV19	TRBJ2-1	TGTGCCAGTCAAAGGGACAGCTCCTACAATGAGCAGTTCTTC	CASQRDSSYNEQFF
TRBD2	.	TRBV29-1	TRBJ2-1	TGCAGCGCCGGGACTAGCGGACACAATGAGCAGTTCTTC	CSAGTSGHNEQFF
.	.	TRBV5-4	TRBJ2-5	TGTGCCAGCAGCTTGGGTGGGAGTTTGGTAGAGACCCAGTACTTC	CASSLGGSLVETQYF
TRBD2	.	TRBV27	TRBJ2-3	TGTGCCAGCAGTTCTGTACTCAACCCGACTAGCGAGTATTTT	CASSSVLNPTSEYF
TRBD1	once	TRBV9	TRBJ1-3	TGTGCCAGCAGCGGACGACTCGGGACAGCCTTGTGGGACTCTGGAAACACCATATATTTT	CASSGRLGTALWDSGNTIYF
.	.	TRBV4-3	TRBJ2-2	TGCGCCAGCAGCCAAGATCCCCAAACGGGAGGGGAGCTGTTTTTT	CASSQDPQTGGELFF
.	.	TRBV27	TRBJ2-2	TGTGCCAGCAGTTTATTTACTACGTTGTTGGGGCCCGGGGAGCTGTTTTTT	CASSLFTTLLGPGELFF
.	.	TRBV12-3/TRBV12-4	TRBJ1-1	TGTGCCAGCACCCCCGGGTGGGACACTGAAGCTTTCTTT	CASTPGWDTEAFF
.	once	TRBV7-2	TRBJ1-4	TGTGCCAGCAGCTTAGGAGGTCTGATTGGTGAAAAACTGTTTTTT	CASSLGGLIGEKLFF
.	.	TRBV28	TRBJ2-7	TGTGCCAGCGGGGACACAGGGTACTACGAGCAGTACTTC	CASGDTGYYEQYF
TRBD1	.	TRBV2	TRBJ1-4	TGTGCCAGCAGTGGGGGGACAGGGGGCGAGGAAAAACTGTTTTTT	CASSGGTGGEEKLFF
.	once	TRBV6-5	TRBJ2-1	TGTGCCAGCAGCCGGGAGACCCCTACGGATGAGCAGTTCTTC	CASSRETPTDEQFF
.	.	TRBV28	TRBJ1-2	TGTGCCAGCAGCTCGACAGGCTATGGCTACACCTTC	CASSSTGYGYTF
.	.	TRBV4-1	TRBJ1-3	TGCGCCAGCAGCCAAGCAGGAAACACCATATATTTT	CASSQAGNTIYF
TRBD1	few	TRBV9	TRBJ2-3	TGTGCCAGCAGCGAGACAGGGGGGGCAGATACGCAGTATTTT	CASSETGGADTQYF
TRBD1	few	TRBV5-1	TRBJ1-2	TGCGCCAGCAGCACAGCCGGACAGGGGGCGGGTGGCTACACCTTC	CASSTAGQGAGGYTF
TRBD1	many	TRBV14	TRBJ2-7	TGTGCCAGCAGCCAAAGGCTTTTCAGGGGGAAAGGGGTCTACGAGCAGTACTTC	CASSQRLFRGKGVYEQYF
.	.	TRBV4-3	TRBJ1-2	TGCGCCAGCAGCCAAGATAACGATGTACAAGGCTACACCTTC	CASSQDNDVQGYTF
TRBD2	.	TRBV3-1/TRBV3-2	TRBJ2-3	TGTGCCAGCAGCCAAGGCCGGCGGGGGGAGGTGAATACGCAGTATTTT	CASSQGRRGEVNTQYF
TRBD1	.	TRBV28	TRBJ2-3	TGTGCCAGCAGCCTGCAGGGGGTTACAGATACGCAGTATTTT	CASSLQGVTDTQYF
.	.	TRBV27	TRBJ1-5	TGTGCCACCTCCGCCCGGTGGGCGGACTCGTACAATAGCAATCAGCCCCAGCATTTT	CATSARWADSYNSNQPQHF
TRBD1	once	TRBV7-2	TRBJ1-2	TGTGCCAGCAGCTCCACCGGGACAGACTATGGCTACACCTTC	CASSSTGTDYGYTF
TRBD1	.	TRBV28	TRBJ1-2	TGTGCCAGCACCCACCGCCGGGACAGCGCTAACTATGGCTACACCTTC	CASTHRRDSANYGYTF
TRBD1	.	TRBV5-1	TRBJ1-2	TGTGCCAGCAGCTCGACAGGGGCCGAAGCTAACTATGGCTACACCTTC	CASSSTGAEANYGYTF
.	.	TRBV19	TRBJ2-1	TGTGCCACCTCGCGTTACTCCTACAATGAGCAGTTCTTC	CATSRYSYNEQFF
.	.	TRBV6-5	TRBJ1-6	TGTGCCAGCAGTTACTCACGAGGAACGTATTCACCCCTCCACTTT	CASSYSRGTYSPLHF
TRBD1	.	TRBV28	TRBJ1-2	TGTGCCAGCAGGGACAGGGGGCTCAGTTATGGCTACACCTTC	CASRDRGLSYGYTF
TRBD2	.	TRBV5-1	TRBJ2-5	TGCGCCAGCAGCCCGGGACTAGCGGGGGGGCAAGAGACCCAGTACTTC	CASSPGLAGGQETQYF
TRBD1	.	TRBV4-1	TRBJ2-1	TGCGCCAGCAGCCGAGGGACAGGGCGGAATGAGCAGTTCTTC	CASSRGTGRNEQFF